The present TCR beta chain was sequenced within a study of control samples from healthy donors and cancer patients. Assay used: immunoSEQ multiplex PCR; TCRdb lists only in-frame clones, some missing. The sample shows 50,000 to 65,000 clones, 90% of them seen only once. This clone has more than one count but fewer than ten. CDR3 size: 13 residues. Trimming took 6 bases from V and 8 from J, leaving 11 bases between them. Germline V gene lookup returns CDR1 WNHNN and CDR2 SYGVQD (reference sequence). V usage is TRBV10-1 and J usage is TRBJ1-6; no firm D call. The TCR sequence derives from a woman in her 50s with colorectal cancer. Input material: PBMCs. The CDR3 DNA reads as TGCGCCAGCAGCCGAGAGACGGATTCACCCCTCCACTTT. It yields the protein CASSRETDSPLHF.